What follows are 9 T cell receptor beta chains derived from one specimen sequenced in a study of blood T cell repertoires in COVID-19. Produced via immunoSEQ multiplex PCR; TCRdb's table is partial and in-frame only. The sample contains roughly 40,000 clones, around 77% of which appear only once. The specimen was peripheral blood. Source of these receptors: a woman over 75 with acute or convalescent COVID-19.

The J gene is TRBJ1-2, the V gene TRBV6-5; possible D gene TRBD1, 5 bases. Germline assignment: CDR1 MNHEY and CDR2 SVGAGI. Trimming removed 6 bases at V and 4 bases at J, with 12 bases between. This CDR3 has 13 amino acids. CDR3 sequence: CASSPDNSYGYTF. Written as DNA, the CDR3 is TGTGCCAGCAGCCCGGACAATAGCTATGGCTACACCTTC.

This chain links TRBV5-1 with TRBJ2-3, with 8 positions matching TRBD2. CDR1 is SGHRS and CDR2 is YFSETQ in the germline V gene. This CDR3 comprises 17 residues. J gave up 4 bases and V 2 bases, and 12 bases lay outside the gene matches. The CDR3 loop reads CASSLSPGGLRADTQYF. The CDR3 coding sequence is TGCGCCAGCAGCTTATCCCCGGGAGGGCTTCGGGCAGATACGCAGTATTTT.

The genes are TRBV5-6 and TRBJ2-5; 8 nucleotides line up with TRBD1. Germline V gives CDR1 SGHDT, CDR2 YYEEEE. This CDR3 contains 14 residues. The V and J ends lost 4 bases and 1 base, in that order; junction bases with no gene match: 3. The CDR3 reads CASSPTGVQETQYF. CDR3 DNA: TGTGCCAGCAGCCCGACAGGGGTCCAAGAGACCCAGTACTTC.

The V gene is TRBV7-9, the J gene TRBJ2-7, with TRBD1 as a possible D gene (6 bases). Germline CDR1 is SEHNR and CDR2 is FQNEAQ (reference sequence). V was cut by 5 bases and J by 3 bases, with 11 bases left in between. The CDR3 has 13 amino acids. CDR3 loop: CASSIRQDYEQYF. The CDR3 DNA sequence: TGTGCCAGCAGCATCCGACAGGACTACGAGCAGTACTTC.

V and J are TRBV6-6 and TRBJ1-3; no reliable D call. Trimming removed 7 bases at V and 0 bases at J, with 10 bases between. CDR1 and CDR2 from the germline V gene are MNHNY and SVGAGI (reference sequence). The CDR3 extends over 14 amino acids. The CDR3 sequence: CASTGVLSGNTIYF. The DNA for the CDR3 is TGTGCCAGCACCGGGGTACTCTCTGGAAACACCATATATTTT.

The V and J genes are TRBV29-1 and TRBJ1-3; unclear D gene. This CDR3 is 14 amino acids long. Trimming removed 6 bases at V and 0 bases at J, with 12 bases between. Per germline, CDR1 SQVTM and CDR2 ANQGSEA. The CDR3 DNA follows: TGCAGCGTCCAACGGAGAATCTCTGGAAACACCATATATTTT. Protein sequence: CSVQRRISGNTIYF.

The chain recombines TRBV28 with TRBJ1-2; D not certain. Germline-derived CDR1 and CDR2 are MDHEN and SYDVKM. The V end lost 7 bases, the J end lost 4 bases, and 13 bases lay between the germline ends. The CDR3 covers 13 residues. The DNA for the CDR3 is TGTGCCAGCAACACCGGGGTAGGCTATGGCTACACCTTC. Protein sequence: CASNTGVGYGYTF.

This clone has more than one count but fewer than ten. V gene TRBV28 combines with J gene TRBJ2-7; tentative D call: TRBD2 (6 bases). Germline CDR1 and CDR2: MDHEN and SYDVKM. This CDR3 is built from 14 residues. Trimming removed 3 bases at V and 0 bases at J, with 9 bases between. CDR3 protein: CASSFSGSSYEQYF. The CDR3 nucleotides are TGTGCCAGCAGTTTTAGCGGCAGCTCCTACGAGCAGTACTTC.

The chain joins TRBV7-9 to TRBJ1-5, with D perhaps matching TRBD1 (5 bases). The CDR3 has 15 amino acids. V was trimmed by 3 bases and J by 6 bases, leaving 15 bases between them. The V gene's germline CDR1 is SEHNR and CDR2 FQNEAQ (reference sequence). The CDR3 here is CASSFGTGGGQPQHF. The CDR3 coding sequence is TGTGCCAGCAGCTTTGGGACCGGGGGGGGTCAGCCCCAGCATTTT. Together with reference TRBV7-9 and TRBJ1-5, the CDR3 gives the full variable domain: DTGVSQNPRHKITKRGQNVTFRCDPISEHNRLYWYRQTLGQGPEFLTYFQNEAQLEKSRLLSDRFSAERPKGSFSTLEIQRTEQGDSAMYLCASSFGTGGGQPQHFGDGTRLSIL.